The 19 T cell receptor beta chains presented below share a single source sample, sequenced in a study of blood T cells in healthy people across ages (dated by TCRdb to between 2014 and 2017). Library preparation was by 5' RACE. TCRdb records Illumina HiSeq 2500 as the sequencer. A second about 7 to 11 cycle PCR used a sample-barcoded 5' primer and a J-beta primer mix. Using fastp at Q25 and MiXCR, TCRdb reprocessed the public reads and kept productive beta chains. Each record represents a unique CDR3 protein, reported with the most common genes and DNA among its rows. The sample records about 1.6 million distinct CDR3 sequences, roughly 30% of which are singletons. The top ten hold about 11% of the sample. Sequenced input: blood. These receptors were collected from a young woman in good health.

Of note for this clonotype: A much larger clone lies a single base off, so this may be a read error. The CDR3 nucleotides are TGTGCCAGCGGTATTAGTGGCTTCCATACTAGCACAGATACGCAGTATTTT. Translating gives CASGISGFHTSTDTQYF. This chain joins TRBV7-2 and TRBJ2-3; D is unresolved. Germline CDR1 is SGHTA and CDR2 is FQGNSA. The CDR3 runs 17 residues. Between the trimmed V and J ends, which lost 8 bases and 0 bases, there was a span of 21 bases. Full variable domain (rest looked up from reference TRBV7-2 and TRBJ2-3): GAGVSQSPSNKVTEKGKDVELRCDPISGHTALYWYRQSLGQGLEFLIYFQGNSAPDKSGLPSDRFSAERTGGSVSTLTIQRTQQEDSAVYLCASGISGFHTSTDTQYFGPGTRLTVL.

This clonotype came up a few times. In DNA, the CDR3 is TGTGCCAGCAGTTTCTCACAGGGGGCGGAGGAGCAGTTCTTC. Its translation: CASSFSQGAEEQFF. The chain is built from TRBV12-3 or TRBV12-4 and TRBJ2-1, with TRBD1 identical over 9 bases. The CDR3 totals 14 residues. Losses at the gene ends were 3 bases for V and 10 bases for J; bases not matched to a gene: 7.

The V and J genes are TRBV2 and TRBJ2-3; D tentatively fits TRBD1 or TRBD2 (5 bases each). Trimming left V 1 base short and J 8 bases short, with 16 bases between. CDR1 and CDR2 from the germline V gene are SNHLY and FYNNEI. The CDR3 has 15 amino acids. Here the CDR3 DNA reads TGTGCCAGCAGTGAAGGGGGGTCCGGCTGGAGTACGCAGTATTTT. It is translated as CASSEGGSGWSTQYF.

The J gene is TRBJ2-5, the V gene TRBV20-1; 7 bases map to TRBD2. There are 13 residues in the CDR3. Germline assignment: CDR1 DFQATT and CDR2 SNEGSKA (reference sequence). Unmatched junction bases numbered 12, after V lost 7 bases and J lost 7 bases. This chain's CDR3 is CSVEREPDGTQYF. CDR3 in DNA: TGCAGTGTCGAGCGGGAACCTGACGGGACCCAGTACTTC.

The rearrangement uses TRBV3-1 and TRBJ2-1, with a tentative D call TRBD2 (5 bases). V lost 1 base, J lost 0 bases, and 10 bases lay in between. Germline CDR1 and CDR2: LGHDT and YNNKEL (reference sequence). This CDR3 has 16 amino acids. The CDR3 sequence is CASSQGGPSSYNEQFF. The CDR3 region has the DNA TGTGCCAGCAGCCAAGGCGGGCCCAGCTCCTACAATGAGCAGTTCTTC.

The V and J genes are TRBV14 and TRBJ2-7; maybe TRBD2 (6 bases). CDR3 size: 15 residues. CDR1 is SGHDN and CDR2 is FVKESK in the germline V gene. Trimming stripped 3 bases from V and 2 bases from J, with 14 bases between. The CDR3 reads CASSHYGSRAYEQYF. For the CDR3, the DNA is TGTGCCAGCAGCCATTACGGGAGTCGAGCCTACGAGCAGTACTTC.

The V call is TRBV9, the J call TRBJ2-7, with 8 bases identical to TRBD2. The CDR3 consists of 16 residues. CDR1 and CDR2 from the germline V gene are SGDLS and YYNGEE. The V and J ends lost 2 bases and 5 bases, in that order; junction bases with no gene match: 12. The CDR3 loop is CASSVHWRRGADEQYF. The CDR3 DNA is TGTGCCAGCAGCGTCCATTGGAGGCGGGGGGCCGACGAGCAGTACTTC.

The sample holds a few counts of this clonotype. The chain employs TRBV27 and TRBJ2-5; 10 bases are a match to TRBD2. Unmatched junction bases numbered 4, after V lost 3 bases and J lost 3 bases. CDR1 and CDR2 (germline): MNHEY, SMNVEV (reference sequence). This CDR3 has 15 residues. CDR3 sequence: CASSLQLAGEETQYF. CDR3 in DNA: TGTGCCAGCAGTTTGCAGCTAGCGGGAGAAGAGACCCAGTACTTC.

About this clonotype: The junction departs from germline at one end; a sequencing error may be responsible. The chain couples TRBV3-1 to TRBJ1-2; D is uncertain. The V gene's germline CDR1 is LGHDT and CDR2 YNNKEL (reference sequence). This CDR3 is built from 11 residues. CDR3 protein: CASSQSYGHTF. CDR3 DNA sequence: TGTGCCAGCAGCCAATCATATGGCCACACCTTC.

This clonotype occurred a few times. V usage is TRBV10-3 and J usage is TRBJ2-5; D possibly uses TRBD1 or TRBD2 (5 bases each). Trimming left V 7 bases short and J 1 base short, with 16 bases between. The CDR3 is 15 residues long. In germline, CDR1 is ENHRY, CDR2 SYGVKD. The CDR3 DNA reads as TGTGCCATCAATGCCGCCGGGACGTCCCAAGAGACCCAGTACTTC. It yields the protein CAINAAGTSQETQYF.

This clonotype was found a few times. The chain combines TRBV5-5 with TRBJ2-7; tentatively, D is TRBD1 or TRBD2 (5 bases each). CDR1 SGHKS and CDR2 YYEKEE come from the germline V gene (reference sequence). V was clipped by 4 bases and J by 2 bases, with 16 bases between them. The CDR3 is 15 residues long. Here the CDR3 DNA reads TGTGCCAGCAGCCCGCGATGGGGACCCGCCTACGAGCAGTACTTC. This sequence encodes CASSPRWGPAYEQYF.

The sample holds many counts of this clonotype. DNA for the CDR3: TGTGCCATCAGTGGCGGACAGGGGAAAAACAATGAGCAGTTCTTC. Translating it yields CAISGGQGKNNEQFF. V and J are TRBV10-3 and TRBJ2-1, with 9 bases identical to TRBD1. CDR1 and CDR2 from the germline V gene are ENHRY and SYGVKD. This CDR3 region has 15 residues. Trimming cost V 4 bases and J 5 bases; bases outside gene matches: 6.

This clonotype was found a few times. The rearrangement links TRBV6-2 or TRBV6-3 to TRBJ2-1; 9 bases match TRBD1. The CDR3 runs to 15 residues. Germline V lookup: CDR1 MNHEY, CDR2 SVGEGT. The J segment lost 6 bases and the V segment lost 8 bases, leaving 11 bases of the junction unmatched. The CDR3 DNA sequence: TGTGCCAGCCAAACGGGACAGGGCCGAGGCAATGAGCAGTTCTTC. As protein: CASQTGQGRGNEQFF.

This clonotype has at least ten counts. This chain links TRBV29-1 with TRBJ2-1, with D hard to call. V was clipped by 7 bases and J by 0 bases, with 13 bases between them. CDR3 length: 14 amino acids. Germline CDR1 and CDR2: SQVTM and ANQGSEA. The DNA of the CDR3 is TGCAGCGCCCACGTGCTGGGCTCCTACAATGAGCAGTTCTTC. It codes for CSAHVLGSYNEQFF.

The chain couples TRBV9 to TRBJ2-7; D unclear. Between the trimmed V and J ends, which lost 6 bases and 1 base, there was a span of 14 bases. The germline CDR1 and CDR2 sequences are SGDLS and YYNGEE. The CDR3 runs to 14 residues. In DNA form, the CDR3 reads TGTGCCAGCATGGAGACGCTGAAATCCTACGAGCAGTACTTC. Translating it yields CASMETLKSYEQYF.

This chain links TRBV11-3 with TRBJ2-1; 13 nucleotides match TRBD2. The V gene's germline CDR1 is SGHNT and CDR2 YENEEA. The CDR3 has 18 amino acids. V trimming: 4 bases; J trimming: 8 bases; junction bases outside the gene matches: 14. The CDR3 sequence is CASSSHPWTSGSSDEQFF. DNA for the CDR3: TGTGCCAGCAGCTCCCACCCGTGGACTAGCGGGAGTTCGGATGAGCAGTTCTTC.

This clonotype was counted only a few times. The rearrangement joins TRBV6-5 to TRBJ2-1; TRBD2 agrees at 9 bases. This CDR3 is 16 amino acids long. Germline CDR1 and CDR2: MNHEY and SVGAGI. Trimming at V came to 6 bases and at J to 5 bases, leaving 11 bases not matched to a gene. The CDR3 spells CASSPPGLAGHNEQFF. Written as DNA, the CDR3 is TGTGCCAGCAGCCCCCCCGGGCTAGCGGGGCACAATGAGCAGTTCTTC.

The rearrangement links TRBV5-1 to TRBJ2-7; 13 bases match TRBD2. Germline CDR1 SGHRS, CDR2 YFSETQ. The CDR3 consists of 16 residues. V was pared by 2 bases and J by 3 bases, with 5 bases of the junction left unmatched. Here the CDR3 reads CASSFRRTSGGYEQYF. CDR3 DNA: TGCGCCAGCAGCTTCCGCCGGACTAGCGGGGGCTACGAGCAGTACTTC.

This clonotype turned up a few times. The V gene is TRBV7-8, the J gene TRBJ2-4, with 8 bases fitting TRBD2. The germline V gene encodes CDR1 SGHVS and CDR2 FQNEAQ. The CDR3 is 15 residues long. J lost 13 bases, V lost 4 bases, and 15 bases had no gene match. The CDR3: CASSSLKREHWEQYF. The CDR3 DNA sequence: TGTGCCAGCAGCTCTTTAAAGCGGGAGCATTGGGAGCAGTACTTC.